This T cell receptor (beta chain) appears in the sequencing data of a study of Ad26.COV2.S vaccination and SARS-CoV-2 variants. Overall study: Administration of Ad26.COV2.S was intramuscular, either once or twice 56 days apart. Study results and caveats: Vaccinees and placebo recipients showed similar non-spike TCR breadth.

Clones were sequenced by immunoSEQ multiplex PCR, and TCRdb holds only the in-frame ones, with some missing. The table shows hundreds of thousands of clones, with 89% occurring only once. Treatment noted: 15 to 20 received Ad26.COV2.S at low or high dose, single or two shots; about 5 received placebo; per-sample allocation not given. Sampling took place 63 days after the first vaccine or placebo injection. Remarks on this clone: Its antigen is not known.

V was shortened by 6 bases and J by 6 bases, with 16 bases between the two germline ends. CDR1 and CDR2 from the germline V gene are SGHNT and YYREEE (reference sequence). This CDR3 is 15 amino acids long. The sample here was peripheral blood, taken in a trial of Ad26.COV2.S vaccine versus placebo. The V gene is TRBV5-4, the J gene TRBJ1-6; D may be TRBD1 (6 bases). This sequence was found in a person aged 18 to 59 who received the Ad26.COV2.S COVID-19 vaccine or a placebo. The DNA of the CDR3 is TGTGCCAGCACCGGGGGCCAGGGGCCTAATTCACCCCTCCACTTT. It yields the protein CASTGGQGPNSPLHF.